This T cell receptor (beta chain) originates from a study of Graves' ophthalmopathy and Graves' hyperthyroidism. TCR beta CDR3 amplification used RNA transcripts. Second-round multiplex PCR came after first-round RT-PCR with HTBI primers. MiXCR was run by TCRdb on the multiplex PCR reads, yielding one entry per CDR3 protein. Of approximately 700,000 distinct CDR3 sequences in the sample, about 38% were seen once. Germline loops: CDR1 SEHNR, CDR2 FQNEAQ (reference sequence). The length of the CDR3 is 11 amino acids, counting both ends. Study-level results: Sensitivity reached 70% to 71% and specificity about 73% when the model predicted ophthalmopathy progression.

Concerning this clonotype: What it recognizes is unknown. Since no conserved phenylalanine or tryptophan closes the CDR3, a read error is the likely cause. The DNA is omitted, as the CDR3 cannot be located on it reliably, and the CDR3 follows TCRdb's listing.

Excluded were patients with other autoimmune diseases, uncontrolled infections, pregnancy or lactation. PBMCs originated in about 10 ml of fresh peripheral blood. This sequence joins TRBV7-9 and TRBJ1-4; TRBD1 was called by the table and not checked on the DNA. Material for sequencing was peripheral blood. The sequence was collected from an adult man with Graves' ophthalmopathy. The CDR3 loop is CASSSGTGNAY.